The 5 T cell receptor beta chains presented below share a single source sample, sequenced in a study of blood T cell repertoires in COVID-19. Libraries were prepared by immunoSEQ multiplex PCR; TCRdb keeps only in-frame clonotypes and omits some of them. The sample yields 150,000 or so clones, under 85% seen once. Sequences were obtained from peripheral blood. Receptors originate from a man in his 60s with COVID-19, enrolled during active disease.

This clone has just a few counts. The genes are TRBV6-6 and TRBJ2-1; D remains ambiguous. Germline V gene data show CDR1 as MNHNY and CDR2 as SVGAGI (reference sequence). The CDR3 extends over 14 amino acids. Trimming removed 0 bases at V and 7 bases at J, with 10 bases between. As DNA, the CDR3 is TGTGCCAGCAGTTACTCGGATGGAGTTAATGAGCAGTTCTTC. Protein sequence: CASSYSDGVNEQFF.

The genes are TRBV18 and TRBJ1-1; D is undetermined. The V and J ends lost 3 bases and 1 base respectively, with 6 bases between them. Germline V lookup: CDR1 KGHSH, CDR2 LQKENI. CDR3 length equals 13 residues. The CDR3 spells CASSPVGNTEAFF. The CDR3 DNA reads as TGTGCCAGCTCACCGGTCGGGAACACTGAAGCTTTCTTT.

The chain joins TRBV28 to TRBJ1-1; D is undetermined. From germline, CDR1 is MDHEN and CDR2 SYDVKM. Trimming took off 4 bases at V and 10 bases at J, with 19 bases between the two ends. CDR3 length: 14 amino acids. The CDR3 reads CASSSRSKATGAFF. The CDR3 bases are TGTGCCAGCAGTTCTCGAAGTAAGGCTACGGGAGCTTTCTTT.

The rearrangement uses TRBV27 and TRBJ1-2; D perhaps matches TRBD1 (5 bases). V was shortened by 6 bases and J by 1 base, with 9 bases between the two germline ends. The CDR3 extends over 13 amino acids. From germline, CDR1 is MNHEY and CDR2 SMNVEV (reference sequence). CDR3 amino acids: CASSSQDNYGYTF. For the CDR3, the DNA is TGTGCCAGCAGCTCACAGGATAACTATGGCTACACCTTC.

The V gene is TRBV4-3, the J gene TRBJ2-7, with D possibly being TRBD1 (5 bases). CDR1 and CDR2 from the germline V gene are LGHNA and YSLEER. V lost 4 bases to trimming and J lost 2 bases, with 12 bases between them. The CDR3 is 14 residues long. CDR3 bases: TGCGCCAGCAGCCCGCAGGGTCGACCCTACGAGCAGTACTTC. Its translation: CASSPQGRPYEQYF.